The 9 T cell receptor beta chains in this list originate from one sample, sequenced in a study of CD8+ T cells in alopecia areata. The sequencing template was cDNA reverse transcribed from extracted RNA. Sequenced by immunoSEQ multiplex PCR; TCRdb stores in-frame clones only, minus some. Found here are approximately 210,000 clones, over 60% of them singletons; the top ten hold more than 0.95%. The treatment: oral pan-JAK inhibitor, 5-10 mg twice daily. The material sequenced was CD4+ T cells sorted from blood, taken between weeks 43 and 45, from a patient treated with tofacitinib. The receptor source for this set is a human donor with alopecia areata.

This clone was counted between two and nine times. The chain joins TRBV4-2 to TRBJ1-1, with D possibly TRBD1 on 5 matching bases. CDR1 is LGHNA, CDR2 YNFKEQ, per germline. The CDR3 has 16 amino acids. Trimming took 0 bases from V and 1 from J, leaving 12 bases between them. Written as DNA, the CDR3 is TGTGCCAGCAGCCAAGATAGAGGCAGGGAGAACACTGAAGCTTTCTTT. Its protein product is CASSQDRGRENTEAFF.

The chain recombines TRBV30 with TRBJ1-5; D remains ambiguous. The germline gives CDR1 GTSNPN, CDR2 SVGIG (reference sequence). Deletions cut 1 base from V and 3 bases from J, with 13 bases between. CDR3 length equals 15 residues. For the CDR3, the DNA is TGTGCCTGGAGTGGGGGAAGAGACAACAATCAGCCCCAGCATTTT. This sequence encodes CAWSGGRDNNQPQHF.

The chain's CDR3 is CASSRQANTEAFF. CDR3 nucleotide sequence: TGTGCCAGCAGCCGCCAAGCGAACACTGAAGCTTTCTTT. This chain connects TRBV5-6 to TRBJ1-1; D gene uncertain. There are 13 residues in the CDR3. V shed 4 bases and J shed 1 base, with 8 bases lying between them. Germline loops: CDR1 SGHDT, CDR2 YYEEEE.

The chain joins TRBV5-6 to TRBJ2-7, with D perhaps matching TRBD1 (5 bases). The V end lost 0 bases, the J end lost 3 bases, and 10 bases lay between the germline ends. Germline V CDR1 and CDR2: SGHDT, YYEEEE. The length of the CDR3 is 14 residues. CDR3 protein: CASSLAQAVYEQYF. As DNA, the CDR3 is TGTGCCAGCAGCTTGGCACAGGCGGTCTACGAGCAGTACTTC. The variable domain in full, completed from reference TRBV5-6 and TRBJ2-7, reads DAGVTQSPTHLIKTRGQQVTLRCSPKSGHDTVSWYQQALGQGPQFIFQYYEEEERQRGNFPDRFSGHQFPNYSSELNVNALLLGDSALYLCASSLAQAVYEQYFGPGTRLTVT.

This clone has more than one count but fewer than ten. V gene TRBV25-1 combines with J gene TRBJ2-1; D gene ambiguous. The germline V and J ends were trimmed by 0 bases and 7 bases, with 7 bases remaining between them. The CDR3 totals 13 residues. CDR1 is MGHDK, CDR2 SYGVNS, per germline. The CDR3 DNA reads as TGTGCCAGCAGTGAATATATAGGGAATGAGCAGTTCTTC. Amino acid sequence: CASSEYIGNEQFF.

The genes are TRBV7-3 and TRBJ1-1, with TRBD1 matching over 7 bases. This CDR3 has 14 amino acids. J was trimmed by 5 bases and V by 5 bases; bases with no gene match: 8. The germline V gene has CDR1 SGHTA and CDR2 FQGTGA. The CDR3: CASSLDREGTEAFF. In DNA form, the CDR3 reads TGTGCCAGCAGCCTCGACAGGGAGGGGACTGAAGCTTTCTTT.

The chain joins TRBV7-9 to TRBJ1-1, with D perhaps TRBD1 (6 bases). Trimming left V 4 bases short and J 1 base short, with 7 bases between. The V gene's germline CDR1 is SEHNR and CDR2 FQNEAQ (reference sequence). The CDR3 runs to 13 residues. CDR3 in DNA: TGTGCCAGCAGCTCACAGGGGAACACTGAAGCTTTCTTT. This gives the protein CASSSQGNTEAFF.

The chain joins TRBV5-1 to TRBJ1-2; 11 positions agree with TRBD1. After removal of 0 bases from V and 7 bases from J, the junction contained 5 bases not matched to a gene. CDR3 length: 15 residues. Germline loops: CDR1 SGHRS, CDR2 YFSETQ. CDR3 coding DNA: TGCGCCAGCAGCTTGGAAGGACAGGGGGCAGGTGGCTACACCTTC. This sequence encodes CASSLEGQGAGGYTF.

This chain connects TRBV5-1 to TRBJ2-2; D is uncertain. The V gene's germline CDR1 is SGHRS and CDR2 YFSETQ. Trimming left V 0 bases short and J 6 bases short, with 6 bases between. The CDR3 runs 13 residues. As DNA, the CDR3 is TGCGCCAGCAGCTTGGCCGCCGCCGGGGAGCTGTTTTTT. Translating gives CASSLAAAGELFF.